These 17 T cell receptor beta chains came from one sample sequenced in a study of blood T cell repertoires in COVID-19 (dated by TCRdb to the early 2020s). Library preparation used the immunoSEQ multiplex PCR assay. TCRdb obtained this table from immuneACCESS and retained in-frame rearrangements with V and J assigned. These tables miss some clones; where compared with another copy, unresolved V genes account for less than half of the shortfall, and the remainder is unexplained. The sample records around 46,000 clones, around nine tenths of which are singletons. 8% of the sample belongs to the ten largest clones. Sequenced sample: peripheral blood. The receptor source for this set is a man aged 45-65 years with acute or convalescent COVID-19.

This chain links TRBV2 with TRBJ2-3, with 8 bases lining up with TRBD2. The CDR3 consists of 13 residues. Trimming at V came to 11 bases and at J to 1 base, leaving 5 bases not matched to a gene. Germline assignment: CDR1 SNHLY and CDR2 FYNNEI. This CDR3 reads CAGAGDGTDTQYF. The DNA for the CDR3 is TGTGCCGGAGCGGGGGATGGCACAGATACGCAGTATTTT.

The J gene is TRBJ1-5, the V gene TRBV7-9; 7 bases line up with TRBD1. J lost 3 bases, V lost 6 bases, and 5 bases had no gene match. In germline, CDR1 is SEHNR, CDR2 FQNEAQ (reference sequence). CDR3 size: 14 residues. The CDR3 nucleotides are TGTGCCAGCAGTTTGACAGGGTACAATCAGCCCCAGCATTTT. Its translation: CASSLTGYNQPQHF.

This chain links TRBV4-3 with TRBJ2-1, with D uncertain. Per germline, CDR1 LGHNA and CDR2 YSLEER. CDR3 size: 15 residues. V lost 4 bases to trimming and J lost 0 bases, with 10 bases between them. The CDR3 coding sequence is TGCGCCAGCAGCCCCCAAATCAGCTCCTACAATGAGCAGTTCTTC. This translates into CASSPQISSYNEQFF.

V and J are TRBV24-1 and TRBJ1-5; no reliable D call. Trimming removed 4 bases at V and 5 bases at J, with 11 bases between. Germline assignment: CDR1 KGHDR and CDR2 SFDVKD. The CDR3 is 14 amino acids. CDR3 sequence: CATSETGWDQPQHF. In nucleotides, the CDR3 is TGTGCCACCAGTGAGACGGGGTGGGATCAGCCCCAGCATTTT.

This chain uses TRBV7-9 with TRBJ1-2; D not certain. The CDR3 totals 14 residues. Germline assignment: CDR1 SEHNR and CDR2 FQNEAQ (reference sequence). Between the trimmed V and J ends, which lost 4 bases and 0 bases, there was a span of 9 bases. The DNA for the CDR3 is TGTGCCAGCAGCTCCCCTGTCGCTAACTATGGCTACACCTTC. Its protein is CASSSPVANYGYTF. Based on the CDR3 plus reference TRBV7-9 and TRBJ1-2, the full variable domain is DTGVSQNPRHKITKRGQNVTFRCDPISEHNRLYWYRQTLGQGPEFLTYFQNEAQLEKSRLLSDRFSAERPKGSFSTLEIQRTEQGDSAMYLCASSSPVANYGYTFGSGTRLTVV.

This clone was recorded only once. The CDR3 reads CASARDISAAYEQYF. Written as DNA, the CDR3 is TGCGCCAGCGCCCGGGACATATCCGCGGCCTACGAGCAGTACTTC. V and J are TRBV5-1 and TRBJ2-7, with D possibly TRBD1 on 6 matching bases. From germline, CDR1 is SGHRS and CDR2 YFSETQ. The V and J ends lost 7 bases and 2 bases respectively, with 19 bases between them. The CDR3 extends over 15 amino acids.

This chain links TRBV7-2 with TRBJ1-1, with a possible D match to TRBD1 (5 bases). Germline values: CDR1 SGHTA, CDR2 FQGNSA. This CDR3 contains 15 residues. V lost 3 bases and J lost 2, with 13 bases in between. CDR3 DNA: TGTGCCAGCAGCTTCTCCGGCAGGACAAACACTGAAGCTTTCTTT. This encodes CASSFSGRTNTEAFF.

The chain has TRBV5-4 and TRBJ2-2, with 15 bases matching TRBD2. Unmatched junction bases numbered 7, after V lost 4 bases and J lost 6 bases. Looked up from germline, CDR1 is SGHNT and CDR2 is YYREEE (reference sequence). The CDR3 is 17 residues long. CDR3 protein: CASSPGLAGGRPGELFF. The CDR3 DNA reads TGTGCCAGCAGCCCCGGACTAGCGGGGGGGCGGCCCGGGGAGCTGTTTTTT.

CDR3 region: CASSPTRTVLNTEAFF. The CDR3 nucleotides are TGTGCCAGCAGCCCGACCCGGACAGTACTGAACACTGAAGCTTTCTTT. The chain has TRBV9 and TRBJ1-1; possible D gene TRBD1, 6 bases. V shed 4 bases and J shed 0 bases, with 16 bases lying between them. The CDR3 consists of 16 residues. Germline loops: CDR1 SGDLS, CDR2 YYNGEE.

This clone was seen more than once but under ten times. The V and J genes are TRBV30 and TRBJ2-1, with TRBD2 matching over 9 bases. Trimming removed 5 bases from V and 4 bases from J; junction bases left unmatched: 12. The CDR3 is 16 residues long. Germline lookup yields CDR1 GTSNPN and CDR2 SVGIG (reference sequence). The CDR3 nucleotides read TGTGCCTGGTGGGCTCCGGGACTAGCCCCGTACAATGAGCAGTTCTTC. Its protein is CAWWAPGLAPYNEQFF.

This clone was seen once. This chain uses TRBV4-2 with TRBJ1-2; D is possibly TRBD1 (5 bases). Per germline, CDR1 LGHNA and CDR2 YNFKEQ. The CDR3 is made up of 15 amino acids. The V end was cut by 4 bases, the J end by 8 bases, with 20 bases between. Here the CDR3 reads CASSRAGGVGRGYTF. DNA of the CDR3: TGTGCCAGCAGCCGCGCGGGGGGGGTTGGTCGCGGCTACACCTTC.

The chain couples TRBV19 to TRBJ1-2; a possible D gene is TRBD1 (5 bases). V was shortened by 7 bases and J by 0 bases, with 15 bases between the two germline ends. CDR1 and CDR2 from the germline V gene are LNHDA and SQIVND (reference sequence). CDR3 size: 15 residues. The DNA for the CDR3 is TGTGCCAGTAACAAGGGGATCCCAGCTAACTATGGCTACACCTTC. As protein: CASNKGIPANYGYTF.

The rearrangement uses TRBV21-1 and TRBJ2-2; the DNA was not used to check the table's D call, TRBD2. TRBV21-1 is a pseudogene locus. The CDR3 sequence is 17 residues long. The CDR3 loop reads CASSKVSPEGLSGELFF. For the CDR3, the DNA is TGTGCCAGCAGCAAAGTTTCCCCGGAGGGCCTATCCGGGGAGCTGTTTTTT.

The chain joins TRBV6-6 to TRBJ1-2, with 8 bases fitting TRBD1. This CDR3 is built from 16 residues. Trimming removed 5 bases from V and 5 bases from J; junction bases left unmatched: 13. CDR1 is MNHNY and CDR2 is SVGAGI in the germline V gene (reference sequence). The CDR3 here is CASSPGQGSLSYGYTF. The CDR3 DNA reads TGTGCCAGCAGTCCCGGACAGGGCAGCCTTAGTTATGGCTACACCTTC.

The chain couples TRBV18 to TRBJ2-5, with D unclear. V lost 0 bases to trimming and J lost 4 bases, with 12 bases between them. CDR1 KGHSH and CDR2 LQKENI come from the germline V gene. This CDR3 is built from 15 residues. The CDR3 bases are TGTGCCAGCTCACCACCAGGAGTGGCAAGAGAGACCCAGTACTTC. This translates into CASSPPGVARETQYF.

The chain links TRBV9 to TRBJ2-1; 11 nucleotides match TRBD2. CDR1 is SGDLS, CDR2 YYNGEE, per germline. The V gene end was trimmed by 0 bases and the J gene end by 6 bases; junction bases not matched to a gene: 23. The CDR3 has 22 amino acids. The CDR3 DNA follows: TGTGCCAGCAGCGTAGTAACTGGGGGTGTACCAACTAGCGGGAGATATAGCAATGAGCAGTTCTTC. Translating gives CASSVVTGGVPTSGRYSNEQFF.

The V gene is TRBV19, the J gene TRBJ2-3; 7 bases fit TRBD1. Germline V gene data show CDR1 as LNHDA and CDR2 as SQIVND (reference sequence). After removal of 5 bases from V and 6 bases from J, the junction contained 5 bases not matched to a gene. This CDR3 is 13 amino acids long. Written as DNA, the CDR3 is TGTGCCAGTAGTTTTACAGGGGCCGATACGCAGTATTTT. It yields the protein CASSFTGADTQYF.